What follows are 26 T cell receptor beta chains derived from one specimen sequenced in a study of blood T cell repertoires in COVID-19. TCRdb's copy holds only in-frame clones and misses some; the assay was immunoSEQ multiplex PCR. Of 200,000 to 250,000 clones listed, around 86% are singletons. Specimen: peripheral blood. These TCRs come from a woman older than 75 with COVID-19, enrolled during active disease.

The chain couples TRBV11-2 to TRBJ2-5, with 9 bases that match TRBD2. CDR3 size: 18 residues. With 5 bases clipped from V and 5 bases from J, the junction kept 18 bases outside the gene matches. Per the germline V gene, CDR1 is SGHAT and CDR2 is FQNNGV. Here the CDR3 reads CASSLRFGAGGLGETQYF. CDR3 DNA: TGTGCCAGCAGCCTCCGGTTTGGAGCGGGGGGTTTGGGGGAGACCCAGTACTTC.

This rearrangement joins TRBV6-5 to TRBJ1-2; D remains ambiguous. CDR1 is MNHEY, CDR2 SVGAGI, per germline. The ends were cut back, 0 bases at V and 9 bases at J, with 14 bases in the middle. This CDR3 region has 14 residues. DNA of the CDR3: TGTGCCAGCAGTTACTCTGCAGCACAGTTGAGCTACACCTTC. Protein product: CASSYSAAQLSYTF.

This clone was seen a few times. The CDR3 region has the DNA TGTGCCAGCAGCCGGCGACTCAGCGGGGCAGGCGAAGCTTTCTTT. This translates into CASSRRLSGAGEAFF. The J gene is TRBJ1-1, the V gene TRBV11-2, with D possibly matching TRBD1 (5 bases). Germline V gene lookup returns CDR1 SGHAT and CDR2 FQNNGV. With 5 bases removed from V and 8 bases from J, the gap between germline ends came to 21 bases. The CDR3 length is 15 residues.

Turning to this clone: The identical CDR3 is also encoded by other nucleotide sequences in the sample. The chain links TRBV19 to TRBJ1-1, with D hard to call. The CDR3 totals 12 residues. V was trimmed by 3 bases and J by 1 base, leaving 3 bases between them. The germline V gene has CDR1 LNHDA and CDR2 SQIVND (reference sequence). The CDR3 loop reads CASSIRNTEAFF. DNA of the CDR3: TGTGCCAGTAGTATTCGGAACACTGAAGCTTTCTTT.

The chain employs TRBV2 and TRBJ1-3; no firm D call. Deletions cut 4 bases from V and 2 bases from J, with 9 bases between. CDR3 length equals 14 residues. Germline assignment: CDR1 SNHLY and CDR2 FYNNEI. The CDR3 protein is CASSGGEAGNTIYF. The CDR3 DNA reads TGTGCCAGCAGTGGTGGGGAGGCTGGAAACACCATATATTTT. The entire variable domain, with the rest obtained from reference TRBV2 and TRBJ1-3, is as follows: EPEVTQTPSHQVTQMGQEVILRCVPISNHLYFYWYRQILGQKVEFLVSFYNNEISEKSEIFDDQFSVERPDGSNFTLKIRSTKLEDSAMYFCASSGGEAGNTIYFGEGSWLTVV.

This chain joins TRBV18 and TRBJ1-4; maybe TRBD1 (5 bases). The CDR3 spans 14 residues. Germline V gene data show CDR1 as KGHSH and CDR2 as LQKENI. V was trimmed by 3 bases and J by 5 bases, leaving 10 bases between them. CDR3 region: CASSPGGENEKLFF. CDR3 sequence (DNA): TGTGCCAGCTCACCCGGAGGGGAAAATGAAAAACTGTTTTTT.

V and J are TRBV7-9 and TRBJ1-1, with unresolved D. The CDR3 extends over 13 amino acids. The germline V and J ends were trimmed by 5 bases and 2 bases, with 9 bases remaining between them. CDR1 and CDR2 (germline): SEHNR, FQNEAQ (reference sequence). The CDR3, as DNA: TGTGCCAGCAGCAGCGGGTTTAACACTGAAGCTTTCTTT. Translation: CASSSGFNTEAFF.

The V call is TRBV11-2, the J call TRBJ2-1, with 8 bases lining up with TRBD1. CDR3 length: 13 residues. The V gene end was trimmed by 7 bases and the J gene end by 5 bases; junction bases not matched to a gene: 4. The germline V gene encodes CDR1 SGHAT and CDR2 FQNNGV. CDR3 sequence reads: CASTQGAHNEQFF. The CDR3 nucleotides read TGTGCCAGCACCCAGGGGGCCCACAATGAGCAGTTCTTC.

This chain joins TRBV19 and TRBJ1-1, with TRBD1 matching 8 bases. The CDR3 is 19 residues long. V lost 4 bases, J lost 1 base, and 17 bases stayed unmatched. Germline values: CDR1 LNHDA, CDR2 SQIVND (reference sequence). DNA of the CDR3: TGTGCCAGTAGTAGCCGACTCGGTCAGGGGGCTTTTAGGAACACTGAAGCTTTCTTT. Translation: CASSSRLGQGAFRNTEAFF. The variable domain in full, completed from reference TRBV19 and TRBJ1-1, reads DGGITQSPKYLFRKEGQNVTLSCEQNLNHDAMYWYRQDPGQGLRLIYYSQIVNDFQKGDIAEGYSVSREKKESFPLTVTSAQKNPTAFYLCASSSRLGQGAFRNTEAFFGQGTRLTVV.

V usage is TRBV5-1 and J usage is TRBJ2-2, with unresolved D. The CDR3 covers 13 residues. In germline, CDR1 is SGHRS, CDR2 YFSETQ. With 1 base removed from V and 6 bases from J, the gap between germline ends came to 7 bases. The CDR3 nucleotides are TGCGCCAGCAGCTTGAACTACCCCGGGGAGCTGTTTTTT. It specifies CASSLNYPGELFF.

The rearrangement links TRBV7-9 to TRBJ1-4; D is possibly TRBD1 (6 bases). The V gene lost 4 bases and the J gene lost 8 bases, with 17 bases spanning the gap. Germline CDR1 is SEHNR and CDR2 is FQNEAQ (reference sequence). There are 15 residues in the CDR3. The CDR3, as DNA: TGTGCCAGCAGCTCAACCGGGACAATTGGAGAAAAACTGTTTTTT. The encoded protein is CASSSTGTIGEKLFF.

V gene TRBV28 combines with J gene TRBJ1-6; no definite D call. CDR3 length: 14 residues. Trimming removed 3 bases at V and 4 bases at J, with 7 bases between. The germline gives CDR1 MDHEN, CDR2 SYDVKM. The CDR3 DNA follows: TGTGCCAGCAGTTTCACAGATTATAATTCACCCCTCCACTTT. Translated, it gives CASSFTDYNSPLHF.

The rearrangement links TRBV12-1 to TRBJ2-7; the table's D call TRBD1 went unverified against the DNA. TRBV12-1 is assigned pseudogene status. The CDR3 loop spans 13 amino acids. The CDR3 reads CASGLDRPYEQYV. CDR3 DNA sequence: TGTGCCAGCGGATTGGACAGACCCTACGAGCAGTACGTC.

This clone was seen a single time. V and J are TRBV2 and TRBJ1-2; TRBD1 matches 7 bases. The germline V gene encodes CDR1 SNHLY and CDR2 FYNNEI. The ends lost 5 bases at V and 9 bases at J; junction bases unmatched: 15. This CDR3 has 15 amino acids. The CDR3 DNA reads TGTGCCAGCAGTTTCGGGGGGGAAGGGGGCGGAAGCTACACCTTC. Protein product: CASSFGGEGGGSYTF.

The chain employs TRBV7-2 and TRBJ2-3; D possibly corresponds to TRBD1 (5 bases). Trimming pared 3 bases from V and 3 bases from J, leaving 13 bases between. Germline V gene data show CDR1 as SGHTA and CDR2 as FQGNSA. The CDR3 is made up of 15 amino acids. The CDR3 loop reads CASSLGPYGTDTQYF. The CDR3 region has the DNA TGTGCCAGCAGCTTGGGGCCGTATGGGACAGATACGCAGTATTTT.

The genes are TRBV7-2 and TRBJ2-1; 8 positions agree with TRBD2. The J segment lost 3 bases and the V segment lost 6 bases, leaving 7 bases of the junction unmatched. The CDR3 is 15 residues long. CDR1 and CDR2 from the germline V gene are SGHTA and FQGNSA. In DNA form, the CDR3 reads TGTGCCAGCAGTTCAGCGGGGGCCGTCTACAATGAGCAGTTCTTC. It is translated as CASSSAGAVYNEQFF.

The chain has TRBV27 and TRBJ1-1; 12 positions agree with TRBD1. Germline V CDR1 and CDR2: MNHEY, SMNVEV (reference sequence). CDR3 length equals 14 residues. Losses at the gene ends were 5 bases for V and 9 bases for J; bases not matched to a gene: 7. This CDR3 reads CASSKGTGGIKAFF. CDR3 DNA: TGTGCCAGCAGTAAAGGGACAGGGGGCATTAAAGCTTTCTTT.

Concerning this clone itself: This CDR3 is also generated by other DNA sequences in the sample. J is TRBJ1-1 and V is TRBV20-1, with TRBD1 matching over 7 bases. CDR1 and CDR2 (germline): DFQATT, SNEGSKA (reference sequence). This CDR3 contains 11 residues. Unmatched junction bases numbered 1, after V lost 3 bases and J lost 6 bases. The CDR3 region has the DNA TGCAGTGCTAGGGGGACAGCTGAAGCTTTCTTT. Translated, it gives CSARGTAEAFF.

The chain couples TRBV6-5 to TRBJ1-6, with D perhaps matching TRBD1 (5 bases). The germline CDR1 and CDR2 sequences are MNHEY and SVGAGI. The CDR3 sequence is 15 residues long. The V end lost 2 bases, the J end lost 10 bases, and 15 bases lay between the germline ends. CDR3 bases: TGTGCCAGCAGTTACGGGAGGGGAGGAGGCTCACCCCTCCACTTT. Amino acid sequence: CASSYGRGGGSPLHF.

In regard to this clone: One end of the junction does not line up with germline, which may come from a read error. This CDR3 is CASSVWGGPYGYTF. The CDR3 nucleotides are TGTGCTAGCAGTGTCTGGGGCGGACCCTATGGCTACACCTTC. The chain is built from TRBV9 and TRBJ1-2; D might be TRBD1 (5 bases). This CDR3 region has 14 residues. In germline, CDR1 is SGDLS, CDR2 YYNGEE.

This clone came up a few times. The chain links TRBV30 to TRBJ2-7; TRBD1 aligns across 11 bases. Germline values: CDR1 GTSNPN, CDR2 SVGIG (reference sequence). V lost 6 bases and J lost 3; bases outside the gene matches: 7. The CDR3 has 14 amino acids. For the CDR3, the DNA is TGTGCCTGTTCCTCCGGGACAGGGGGCTACGAGCAGTACTTC. Translation: CACSSGTGGYEQYF.

The chain has TRBV7-2 and TRBJ1-1; 7 bases agree with TRBD1. The germline gives CDR1 SGHTA, CDR2 FQGNSA. The CDR3 has 13 amino acids. The V gene end was trimmed by 2 bases and the J gene end by 13 bases; junction bases not matched to a gene: 10. This CDR3 reads CASSLNKGARVFF. As DNA, the CDR3 is TGTGCCAGCAGCTTAAACAAGGGGGCTCGTGTTTTCTTT.

This chain joins TRBV20-1 and TRBJ1-1, with 7 bases lining up with TRBD1. V was pared by 3 bases and J by 0 bases, with 4 bases of the junction left unmatched. Germline V gene data show CDR1 as DFQATT and CDR2 as SNEGSKA (reference sequence). The CDR3 has 14 residues. The CDR3, as DNA: TGCAGTGCTAGTGTAGGGGGCGTGAACACTGAAGCTTTCTTT. Protein: CSASVGGVNTEAFF.

The genes are TRBV13 and TRBJ1-1; D uncertain. The CDR3 is made up of 16 amino acids. From germline, CDR1 is PRHDT and CDR2 FYEKMQ (reference sequence). V was pared by 4 bases and J by 7 bases, with 22 bases between. In nucleotides, the CDR3 is TGTGCCAGCAGCTCAACCCGCCGGTATAATGGAGGTGAAGCTTTCTTT. Protein: CASSSTRRYNGGEAFF.

In nucleotides, the CDR3 is TGTGCCAGCAGTCCCTTGGGGGCTGGTTCCTACAATGAGCAGTTCTTC. This encodes CASSPLGAGSYNEQFF. The genes are TRBV27 and TRBJ2-1; the D gene is possibly TRBD1 (6 bases). Per the germline V gene, CDR1 is MNHEY and CDR2 is SMNVEV (reference sequence). CDR3 length: 16 amino acids. The V and J ends lost 5 bases and 1 base respectively, with 15 bases between them.

V and J are TRBV10-3 and TRBJ1-5; D not certain. CDR1 ENHRY and CDR2 SYGVKD come from the germline V gene. The CDR3 sequence is 12 residues long. V lost 3 bases and J 4 bases, leaving 4 bases between the germline ends. CDR3 nucleotide sequence: TGTGCCATCAGTGACCTAAATCAGCCCCAGCATTTT. Translated, it gives CAISDLNQPQHF.